This T cell receptor (beta chain) was found in a study of control samples from healthy donors and cancer patients. Data came from immunoSEQ multiplex PCR; TCRdb stores just in-frame clones and leaves some out. Of 150,000 to 200,000 clones in the sample, 85% to 95% were seen once. The length of the CDR3 is 12 residues. The V end lost 5 bases, the J end lost 6 bases, and 8 bases lay between the germline ends. Germline lookup yields CDR1 LNHDA and CDR2 SQIVND (reference sequence). V and J are TRBV19 and TRBJ2-1; a weak D match, TRBD1 (5 bases). The sample was blood. The sequence was obtained from a young man in good health. In nucleotides, the CDR3 is TGTGCCAGTAGTCAGGGTAGCAATGAGCAGTTCTTC. Translating gives CASSQGSNEQFF.